This TCR beta chain was profiled in a study of cytomegalovirus exposure and HLA in healthy donors. Notes on the study in general: A highly shared variant cluster was judged a likely technical artifact.

The PCR contained 60 Vbeta and 13 Jbeta primers. The table came from immunoSEQ multiplex PCR; TCRdb's copy has only in-frame clones and leaves some out. Of some 150,000 clones listed, approximately 80% were seen once; the top ten hold 7%. V was trimmed by 0 bases and J by 1 base, leaving 31 bases between them. In germline, CDR1 is GTSNPN, CDR2 SVGIG (reference sequence). The CDR3 is made up of 21 amino acids. As to this clone: Its antigen is unknown.

The chain has TRBV30 and TRBJ2-7, with a tentative D call TRBD1 (6 bases). Sequenced material: PBMCs. This TCR came from a woman aged 30 to 39 in good health and CMV-seropositive. CDR3 nucleotides: TGTGCCTGGAGTGTAAATTGTTTCTTCAAATTGACAGGAAGGGTATCCTACGAGCAGTACTTC. Protein sequence: CAWSVNCFFKLTGRVSYEQYF.